One sample yielded the 24 T cell receptor beta chains listed below, sequenced in a study of cytomegalovirus exposure and HLA in healthy donors. The study ran its PCR with 60 Vbeta and 13 Jbeta primers. TCRdb keeps only in-frame clones here, not all; method: immunoSEQ multiplex PCR. The table lists around 82,000 clones, under 80% of them singletons. Input material: PBMCs. All receptors come from a male donor in good health and CMV-seropositive.

The chain links TRBV28 to TRBJ1-2, with D perhaps TRBD1 (6 bases). Trimming left V 1 base short and J 5 bases short, with 23 bases between. Germline CDR1 MDHEN, CDR2 SYDVKM. The CDR3 spans 18 residues. The CDR3 DNA reads TGTGCCAGCAGTTTATTTCCAAGGACAGCCCCCGGCCCATATGGCTACACCTTC. Its translation: CASSLFPRTAPGPYGYTF.

The rearrangement links TRBV19 to TRBJ2-1, with 9 nucleotides matching TRBD2. Germline CDR1 is LNHDA and CDR2 is SQIVND (reference sequence). V gave up 6 bases and J gave up 1 base; unmatched junction bases: 13. This CDR3 has 18 residues. The CDR3 DNA reads as TGTGCCAGTAGCCCCCCGGTGATAGCGGGAGCATCCTACAATGAGCAGTTCTTC. Encoded protein: CASSPPVIAGASYNEQFF.

The chain links TRBV18 to TRBJ1-1; possible D gene TRBD1, 5 bases. V was trimmed by 3 bases and J by 4 bases, leaving 12 bases between them. The V gene's germline CDR1 is KGHSH and CDR2 LQKENI. The CDR3 contains 14 residues. CDR3 loop: CASSPASGITEAFF. The CDR3 region has the DNA TGTGCCAGCTCACCGGCGTCAGGGATCACTGAAGCTTTCTTT.

The gene calls are TRBV29-1 and TRBJ2-5, with 13 bases fitting TRBD2. There are 15 residues in the CDR3. The junction had 6 bases not matched to a gene; V was cut back by 6 bases and J by 2 bases. From germline, CDR1 is SQVTM and CDR2 ANQGSEA. The CDR3 coding sequence is TGCAGCGTAGCCGGGACTAGCGGGAAACAAGAGACCCAGTACTTC. It codes for CSVAGTSGKQETQYF.

This clone was counted between two and nine times. The CDR3 bases are TGTGCCAGCAGCTTAGGGGGATCCGGGACATGGGTTGGAGAACTGTTTTTT. Amino acids: CASSLGGSGTWVGELFF. The rearrangement links TRBV7-2 to TRBJ1-4; D is perhaps TRBD1 (6 bases). This CDR3 has 17 amino acids. Trimming left V 1 base short and J 12 bases short, with 24 bases between. Germline V gene sequence: CDR1 SGHTA, CDR2 FQGNSA.

The chain has TRBV5-4 and TRBJ2-1, with no clear D. The germline gives CDR1 SGHNT, CDR2 YYREEE (reference sequence). This CDR3 has 15 residues. Between the trimmed V and J ends, which lost 0 bases and 2 bases, there was a span of 9 bases. In DNA form, the CDR3 reads TGTGCCAGCAGCTTGGGAGGAAGTACCTACAATGAGCAGTTCTTC. This encodes CASSLGGSTYNEQFF.

This rearrangement joins TRBV28 to TRBJ1-5, with D tentatively TRBD1 (6 bases). The CDR3 totals 16 residues. Per the germline V gene, CDR1 is MDHEN and CDR2 is SYDVKM. The V end was cut by 3 bases, the J end by 0 bases, with 12 bases between. CDR3 region: CASSFGGTNSNQPQHF. The CDR3 DNA sequence: TGTGCCAGCAGTTTTGGGGGCACGAATAGCAATCAGCCCCAGCATTTT.

The chain couples TRBV28 to TRBJ1-2, with TRBD1 matching 7 bases. Trimming at V came to 10 bases and at J to 4 bases, leaving 9 bases not matched to a gene. CDR1 is MDHEN and CDR2 is SYDVKM in the germline V gene. The CDR3 totals 13 residues. CDR3 in DNA: TGTGCCACCTCGGGGACAGCTATCTATGGCTACACCTTC. The encoded protein is CATSGTAIYGYTF.

The chain is built from TRBV5-1 and TRBJ2-7, with 10 positions matching TRBD1. There are 16 residues in the CDR3. Germline V gene data show CDR1 as SGHRS and CDR2 as YFSETQ. V was clipped by 6 bases and J by 6 bases; unmatched bases: 15. The DNA of the CDR3 is TGCGCCAGCACCGATCTGGACAGGGGGAGTGTGGGCGAGCAGTACTTC. Its translation: CASTDLDRGSVGEQYF.

The chain is built from TRBV7-9 and TRBJ2-2; tentatively, D is TRBD2 (6 bases). Germline loops: CDR1 SEHNR, CDR2 FQNEAQ (reference sequence). The CDR3 is 14 residues long. V was cut by 4 bases and J by 6 bases, with 12 bases left in between. The CDR3 sequence: CASSSGGSAGELFF. The CDR3 DNA is TGTGCCAGCAGCTCCGGGGGAAGTGCCGGGGAGCTGTTTTTT.

This chain connects TRBV19 to TRBJ2-7; weak D call: TRBD2 (6 bases). This CDR3 spans 16 amino acids. Trimming shortened V by 1 base and J by 3 bases, and 16 bases separated the two germline ends. Per germline, CDR1 LNHDA and CDR2 SQIVND (reference sequence). CDR3 in DNA: TGTGCCAGTAGTATAGCGGCCGAACGGGGGTACTACGAGCAGTACTTC. Its translation is CASSIAAERGYYEQYF. The variable domain in full, with the rest retrieved from reference TRBV19 and TRBJ2-7, is DGGITQSPKYLFRKEGQNVTLSCEQNLNHDAMYWYRQDPGQGLRLIYYSQIVNDFQKGDIAEGYSVSREKKESFPLTVTSAQKNPTAFYLCASSIAAERGYYEQYFGPGTRLTVT.

The V and J genes are TRBV5-1 and TRBJ1-3; D call uncertain. The CDR3 covers 15 residues. Germline V CDR1 and CDR2: SGHRS, YFSETQ. The germline V and J ends were trimmed by 0 bases and 3 bases, with 10 bases remaining between them. CDR3 in amino acids: CASSLGLAGGNTIYF. CDR3 DNA sequence: TGCGCCAGCAGCTTGGGACTTGCCGGTGGAAACACCATATATTTT.

The gene calls are TRBV5-4 and TRBJ2-1; D gene ambiguous. This CDR3 has 12 amino acids. Looked up from germline, CDR1 is SGHNT and CDR2 is YYREEE (reference sequence). The V end was cut by 4 bases, the J end by 5 bases, with 7 bases between. CDR3 sequence reads: CASSQTDNEQFF. CDR3 nucleotide sequence: TGTGCCAGCAGCCAGACTGACAATGAGCAGTTCTTC.

This chain joins TRBV2 and TRBJ2-7; D is unresolved. This CDR3 is 11 amino acids long. Per the germline V gene, CDR1 is SNHLY and CDR2 is FYNNEI. Trimming took 7 bases from V and 2 from J, leaving 6 bases between them. The CDR3 region is CASTPAYEQYF. For the CDR3, the DNA is TGTGCCAGCACTCCGGCCTACGAGCAGTACTTC.

The chain combines TRBV5-1 with TRBJ2-5, with 13 bases that match TRBD2. This CDR3 spans 16 amino acids. V lost 0 bases to trimming and J lost 5 bases; unmatched junction nucleotides: 4. Germline assignment: CDR1 SGHRS and CDR2 YFSETQ. CDR3 in DNA: TGCGCCAGCAGCTTGGAAGGGACTAGCGGGGAGGAGACCCAGTACTTC. This gives the protein CASSLEGTSGEETQYF.

The V gene is TRBV15, the J gene TRBJ2-7, with D possibly being TRBD1 (6 bases). The germline V gene encodes CDR1 LNHNV and CDR2 YYDKDF (reference sequence). CDR3 size: 15 residues. Trimming removed 0 bases at V and 0 bases at J, with 9 bases between. In DNA, the CDR3 is TGTGCCACCAGCAGAGAGGGGGCTCACTCCTACGAGCAGTACTTC. This sequence encodes CATSREGAHSYEQYF.

This sequence joins TRBV10-2 and TRBJ2-5, with 8 nucleotides matching TRBD2. Germline-derived CDR1 and CDR2 are WSHSY and SAAADI. CDR3 length equals 12 residues. V shed 7 bases and J 3 bases; nucleotides not matched to a gene: 1. The CDR3 loop is CASTGGKETQYF. As DNA, the CDR3 is TGCGCCAGCACGGGGGGGAAAGAGACCCAGTACTTC.

This clone was seen only a few times. V usage is TRBV6-1 and J usage is TRBJ2-7; maybe TRBD1 (6 bases). This CDR3 spans 14 amino acids. CDR1 is MNHNS and CDR2 is SASEGT in the germline V gene. V was clipped by 6 bases and J by 4 bases, with 16 bases between them. The chain's CDR3 is CASRAQGWLYEQYF. In nucleotides, the CDR3 is TGTGCCAGCAGGGCCCAGGGGTGGCTTTACGAGCAGTACTTC.

This clone was seen a handful of times. The chain couples TRBV6-5 to TRBJ2-7; TRBD2 matches 13 bases. The V gene's germline CDR1 is MNHEY and CDR2 SVGAGI. The V and J ends lost 2 bases and 2 bases, in that order; junction bases with no gene match: 0. This CDR3 is built from 15 residues. The chain's CDR3 is CASSYTSGGAYEQYF. DNA of the CDR3: TGTGCCAGCAGTTACACTAGCGGGGGGGCCTACGAGCAGTACTTC.

The chain links TRBV19 to TRBJ1-4; 9 nucleotides line up with TRBD1. J lost 0 bases, V lost 5 bases, and 4 bases had no gene match. The CDR3 extends over 16 amino acids. Germline V CDR1 and CDR2: LNHDA, SQIVND (reference sequence). The CDR3 is CASSWGTGTTNEKLFF. In DNA, the CDR3 is TGTGCCAGTAGTTGGGGGACAGGGACAACTAATGAAAAACTGTTTTTT.

CDR3 residues: CASSRDNYEQYF. DNA of the CDR3: TGTGCCAGCAGCCGGGACAACTACGAGCAGTACTTC. The chain uses TRBV7-9 and TRBJ2-7; D is possibly TRBD1 (6 bases). The V and J ends lost 5 bases and 3 bases respectively, with 8 bases between them. The germline CDR1 and CDR2 sequences are SEHNR and FQNEAQ (reference sequence). CDR3 length equals 12 residues.

This chain connects TRBV4-2 to TRBJ1-3; maybe TRBD1 (6 bases). V lost 5 bases to trimming and J lost 2 bases, with 16 bases between them. In germline, CDR1 is LGHNA, CDR2 YNFKEQ. The CDR3 is 16 residues long. The DNA of the CDR3 is TGTGCCAGCAGCTCTCAGGCTGGGGGCACTGGAAACACCATATATTTT. Translating it yields CASSSQAGGTGNTIYF.

The genes are TRBV10-2 and TRBJ2-1, with a possible D match to TRBD1 (6 bases). Germline assignment: CDR1 WSHSY and CDR2 SAAADI. V lost 3 bases, J lost 4 bases, and 7 bases lay in between. The CDR3 covers 13 residues. CDR3 residues: CASSEGQYNEQFF. The CDR3 nucleotides read TGCGCCAGCAGTGAAGGACAGTACAATGAGCAGTTCTTC.

This chain uses TRBV5-1 with TRBJ2-5; D unresolved. Germline CDR1 SGHRS, CDR2 YFSETQ. Deletions cut 1 base from V and 4 bases from J, with 2 bases between. CDR3 size: 11 residues. CDR3 amino acids: CASSLRETQYF. Written as DNA, the CDR3 is TGCGCCAGCAGCTTGCGAGAGACCCAGTACTTC.